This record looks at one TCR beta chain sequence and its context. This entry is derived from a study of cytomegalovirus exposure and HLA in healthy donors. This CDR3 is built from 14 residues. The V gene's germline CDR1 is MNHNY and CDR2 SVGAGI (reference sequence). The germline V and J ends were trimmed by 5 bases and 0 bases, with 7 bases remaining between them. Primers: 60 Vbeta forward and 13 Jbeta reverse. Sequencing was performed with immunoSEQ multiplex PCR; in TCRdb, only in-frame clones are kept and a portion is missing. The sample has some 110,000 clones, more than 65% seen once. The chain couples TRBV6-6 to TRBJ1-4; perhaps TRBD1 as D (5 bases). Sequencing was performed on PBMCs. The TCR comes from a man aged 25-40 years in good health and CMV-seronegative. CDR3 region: CASSPRATNEKLFF. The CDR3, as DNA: TGTGCCAGCAGTCCCAGGGCAACTAATGAAAAACTGTTTTTT.